A selection of T cell receptor beta chains follows, all from one sample in a study of high-grade serous ovarian cancer treatment subgroups. Measured with immunoSEQ multiplex PCR; TCRdb has only the in-frame clones, and not every one. The data show roughly 12,000 clones, less than 90% seen once. The sample taken for sequencing was tumor tissue. The source of these receptors is a human donor with high-grade serous ovarian cancer. CDR3s include the opening cysteine and the closing phenylalanine or tryptophan. The D gene is left open where the match is weak.

D gene | J gene | V gene | CDR3 length | CDR3 protein | CDR3 DNA
TRBD2 | TRBJ2-7 | TRBV6-5 | 14 | CASSNSGTSYEQYF | TGTGCCAGCAGTAATAGCGGGACTTCCTACGAGCAGTACTTC
NA | TRBJ1-4 | TRBV5-6 | 17 | CASSLYDGGPTLQKLFF | TGTGCCAGCAGCTTGTATGACGGTGGGCCAACCCTCCAAAAACTGTTTTTT
NA | TRBJ2-5 | TRBV28 | 14 | CASSFTSYQETQYF | TGTGCCAGCAGTTTTACTAGCTACCAAGAGACCCAGTACTTC
TRBD1 | TRBJ1-4 | TRBV28 | 13 | CASSYRGREKLFF | TGTGCCAGCAGTTACAGGGGCAGGGAAAAACTGTTTTTT
TRBD2 | TRBJ2-1 | TRBV28 | 15 | CASSLGGVGYNEQFF | TGTGCCAGCAGTTTAGGGGGGGTGGGTTACAATGAGCAGTTCTTC
NA | TRBJ2-1 | TRBV7-6 | 15 | CASSEKSGLHNEQFF | TGTGCCAGCAGCGAGAAATCGGGACTCCACAATGAGCAGTTCTTC
NA | TRBJ1-5 | TRBV19 | 13 | CASTGFPNQPQHF | TGTGCCAGTACAGGGTTCCCCAATCAGCCCCAGCATTTT
NA | TRBJ2-2 | TRBV7-3 | 12 | CASSSPPGELFF | TGTGCCAGCAGCTCCCCCCCCGGGGAGCTGTTTTTT
NA | TRBJ2-1 | TRBV7-9 | 12 | CASSPRDNEQFF | TGTGCCAGCAGCCCCAGGGACAATGAGCAGTTCTTC
NA | TRBJ2-7 | TRBV27 | 13 | CASSFGPAYEQYF | TGTGCCAGCAGTTTTGGGCCGGCCTACGAGCAGTACTTC
NA | TRBJ2-2 | TRBV2 | 12 | CASSLGVGELFF | TGTGCCAGCAGCCTAGGAGTGGGGGAGCTGTTTTTT